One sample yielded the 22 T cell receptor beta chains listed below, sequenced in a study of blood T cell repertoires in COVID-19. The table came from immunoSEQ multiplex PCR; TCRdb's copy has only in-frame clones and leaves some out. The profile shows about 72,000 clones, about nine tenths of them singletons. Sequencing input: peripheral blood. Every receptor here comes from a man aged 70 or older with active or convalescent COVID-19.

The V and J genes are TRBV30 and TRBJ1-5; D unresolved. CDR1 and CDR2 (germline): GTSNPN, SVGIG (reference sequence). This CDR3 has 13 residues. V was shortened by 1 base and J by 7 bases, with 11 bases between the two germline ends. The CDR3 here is CAWSGAGGQPQHF. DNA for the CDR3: TGTGCCTGGAGTGGGGCAGGTGGGCAGCCCCAGCATTTT. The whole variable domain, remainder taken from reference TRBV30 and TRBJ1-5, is SQTIHQWPATLVQPVGSPLSLECTVEGTSNPNLYWYRQAAGRGLQLLFYSVGIGQISSEVPQNLSASRPQDRQFILSSKKLLLSDSGFYLCAWSGAGGQPQHFGDGTRLSIL.

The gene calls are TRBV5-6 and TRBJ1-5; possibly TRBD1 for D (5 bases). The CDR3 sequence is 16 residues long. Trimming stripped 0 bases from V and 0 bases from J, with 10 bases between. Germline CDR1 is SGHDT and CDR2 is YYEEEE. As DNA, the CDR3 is TGTGCCAGCAGCTTGGGGCAGGGCTATAGCAATCAGCCCCAGCATTTT. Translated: CASSLGQGYSNQPQHF.

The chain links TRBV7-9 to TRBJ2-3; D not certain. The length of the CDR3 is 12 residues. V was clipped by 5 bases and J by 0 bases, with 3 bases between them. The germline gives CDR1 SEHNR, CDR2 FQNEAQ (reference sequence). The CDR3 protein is CASSQSTDTQYF. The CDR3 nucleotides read TGTGCCAGCAGCCAAAGCACAGATACGCAGTATTTT.

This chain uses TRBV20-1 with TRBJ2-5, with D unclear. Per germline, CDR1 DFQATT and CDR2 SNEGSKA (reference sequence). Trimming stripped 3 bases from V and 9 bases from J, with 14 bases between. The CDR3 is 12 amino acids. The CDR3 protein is CSASELLMAQYF. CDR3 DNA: TGCAGTGCTAGTGAACTACTTATGGCCCAGTACTTC.

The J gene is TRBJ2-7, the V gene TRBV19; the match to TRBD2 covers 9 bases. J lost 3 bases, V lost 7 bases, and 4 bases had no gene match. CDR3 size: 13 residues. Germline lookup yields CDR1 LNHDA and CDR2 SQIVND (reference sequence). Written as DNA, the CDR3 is TGTGCCAGTAAGAGTAGCGGGAGCTACGAGCAGTACTTC. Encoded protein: CASKSSGSYEQYF.

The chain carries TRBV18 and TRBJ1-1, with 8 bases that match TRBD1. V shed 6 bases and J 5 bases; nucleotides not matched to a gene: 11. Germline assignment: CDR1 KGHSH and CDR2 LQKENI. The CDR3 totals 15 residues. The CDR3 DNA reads TGTGCCAGCTCGTCACGACAGGGGAGGGAAACTGAAGCTTTCTTT. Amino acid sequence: CASSSRQGRETEAFF.

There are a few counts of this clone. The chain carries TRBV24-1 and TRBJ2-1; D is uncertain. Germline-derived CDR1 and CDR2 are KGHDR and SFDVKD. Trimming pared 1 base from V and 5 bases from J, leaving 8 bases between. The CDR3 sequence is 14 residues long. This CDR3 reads CATSDLRLDNEQFF. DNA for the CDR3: TGTGCCACCAGTGATTTACGACTTGACAATGAGCAGTTCTTC.

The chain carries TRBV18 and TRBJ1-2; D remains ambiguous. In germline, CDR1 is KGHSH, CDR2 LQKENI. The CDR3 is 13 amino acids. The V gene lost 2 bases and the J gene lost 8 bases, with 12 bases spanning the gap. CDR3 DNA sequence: TGTGCCAGCTCACCAAATGTAGAGGGAGGCTACACCTTC. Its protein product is CASSPNVEGGYTF.

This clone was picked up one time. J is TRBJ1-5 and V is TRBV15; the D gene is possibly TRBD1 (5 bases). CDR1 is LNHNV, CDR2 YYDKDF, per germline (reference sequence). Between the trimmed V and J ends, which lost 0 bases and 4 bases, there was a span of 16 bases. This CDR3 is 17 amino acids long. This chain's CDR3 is CATSRDAPDKRNQPQHF. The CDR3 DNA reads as TGTGCCACCAGCAGAGACGCGCCGGACAAACGGAATCAGCCCCAGCATTTT.

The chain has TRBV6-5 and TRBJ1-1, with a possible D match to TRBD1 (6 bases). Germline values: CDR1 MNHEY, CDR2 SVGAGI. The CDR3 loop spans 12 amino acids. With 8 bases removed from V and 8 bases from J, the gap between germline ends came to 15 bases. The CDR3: CASRIPDREAFF. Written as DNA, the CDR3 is TGTGCCAGCCGAATCCCAGACAGGGAAGCTTTCTTT.

The CDR3, as DNA: TGTGCCAGCAGTCGACAGGGGTCGGGACTAGCGGGAGGGTCAATCTTGGAGACCCAGTACTTC. Protein sequence: CASSRQGSGLAGGSILETQYF. The chain combines TRBV6-6 with TRBJ2-5, with 16 bases that match TRBD2. Germline V gene data show CDR1 as MNHNY and CDR2 as SVGAGI (reference sequence). The trim removed 5 bases at V and 5 bases at J, leaving 20 bases unmatched. This CDR3 comprises 21 residues.

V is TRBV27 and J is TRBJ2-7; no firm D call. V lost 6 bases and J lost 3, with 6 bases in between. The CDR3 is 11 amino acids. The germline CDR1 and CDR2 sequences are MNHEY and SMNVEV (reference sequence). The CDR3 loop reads CASRLGYEQYF. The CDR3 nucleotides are TGTGCCAGCAGGCTAGGCTACGAGCAGTACTTC.

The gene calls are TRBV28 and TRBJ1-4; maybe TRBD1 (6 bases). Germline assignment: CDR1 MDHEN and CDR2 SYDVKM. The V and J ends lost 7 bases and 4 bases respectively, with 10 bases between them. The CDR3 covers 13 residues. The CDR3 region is CASNNRVNEKLFF. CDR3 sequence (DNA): TGTGCCAGCAATAACAGGGTTAATGAAAAACTGTTTTTT.

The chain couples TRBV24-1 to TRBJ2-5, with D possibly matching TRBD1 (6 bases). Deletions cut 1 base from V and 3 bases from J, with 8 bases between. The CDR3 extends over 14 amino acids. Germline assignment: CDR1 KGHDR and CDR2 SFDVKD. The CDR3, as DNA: TGTGCCACCAGTGATTTTGGACAGAAAGAGACCCAGTACTTC. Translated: CATSDFGQKETQYF.

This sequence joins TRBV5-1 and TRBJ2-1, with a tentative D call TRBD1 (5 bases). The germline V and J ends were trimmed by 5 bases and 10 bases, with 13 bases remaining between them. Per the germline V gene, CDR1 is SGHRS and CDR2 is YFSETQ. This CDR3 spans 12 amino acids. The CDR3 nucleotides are TGCGCCAGCAGTTCACAGGTGGGGGAGCAGTTCTTC. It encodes CASSSQVGEQFF.

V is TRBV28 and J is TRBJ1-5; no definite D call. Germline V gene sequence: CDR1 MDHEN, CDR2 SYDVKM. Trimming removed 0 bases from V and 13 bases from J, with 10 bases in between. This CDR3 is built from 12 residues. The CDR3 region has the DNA TGTGCCAGCAGTTTATGGCCAGAGGGACAGCATTTT. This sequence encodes CASSLWPEGQHF.

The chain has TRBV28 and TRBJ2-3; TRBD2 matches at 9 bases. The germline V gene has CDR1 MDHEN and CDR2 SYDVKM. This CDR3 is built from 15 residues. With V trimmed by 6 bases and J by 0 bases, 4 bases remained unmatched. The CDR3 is CASRLAGASTDTQYF. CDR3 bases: TGTGCCAGCAGACTAGCGGGCGCCAGCACAGATACGCAGTATTTT.

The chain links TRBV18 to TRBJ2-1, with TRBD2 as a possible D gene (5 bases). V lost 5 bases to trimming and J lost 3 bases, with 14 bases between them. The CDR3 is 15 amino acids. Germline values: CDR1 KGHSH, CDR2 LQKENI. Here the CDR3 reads CASSAQTTIYNEQFF. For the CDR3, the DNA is TGTGCCAGCTCAGCTCAGACTACAATCTACAATGAGCAGTTCTTC.

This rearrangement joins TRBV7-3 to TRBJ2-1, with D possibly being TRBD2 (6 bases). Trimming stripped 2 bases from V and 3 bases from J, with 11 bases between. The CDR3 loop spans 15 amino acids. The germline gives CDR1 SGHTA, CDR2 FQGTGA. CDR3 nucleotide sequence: TGTGCCAGCAGCTTAGGGGCGGGACGCTACAATGAGCAGTTCTTC. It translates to CASSLGAGRYNEQFF.

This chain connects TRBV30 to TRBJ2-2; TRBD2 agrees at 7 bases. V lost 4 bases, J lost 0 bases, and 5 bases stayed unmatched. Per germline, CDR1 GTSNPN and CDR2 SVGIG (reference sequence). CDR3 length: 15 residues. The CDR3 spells CAWMGRGTNTGELFF. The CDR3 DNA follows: TGTGCCTGGATGGGGAGGGGTACGAACACCGGGGAGCTGTTTTTT.

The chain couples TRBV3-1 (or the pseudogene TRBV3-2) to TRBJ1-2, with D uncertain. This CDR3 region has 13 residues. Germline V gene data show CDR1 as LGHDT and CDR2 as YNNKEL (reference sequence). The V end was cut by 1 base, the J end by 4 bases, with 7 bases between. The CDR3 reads CASSQALLYGYTF. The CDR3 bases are TGTGCCAGCAGCCAAGCCCTCCTCTATGGCTACACCTTC.

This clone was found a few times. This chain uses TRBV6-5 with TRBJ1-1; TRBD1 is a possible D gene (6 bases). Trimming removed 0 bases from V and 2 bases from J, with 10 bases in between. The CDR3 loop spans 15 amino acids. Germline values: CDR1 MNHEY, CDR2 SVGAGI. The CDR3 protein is CASSYSTGQNTEAFF. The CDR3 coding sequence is TGTGCCAGCAGTTACTCGACAGGCCAAAACACTGAAGCTTTCTTT.